These T cell receptor beta chains were read from a single sample in a study of control samples from healthy donors and cancer patients. TCRdb keeps only in-frame clones here, not all; method: immunoSEQ multiplex PCR. Of about 170,000 clones listed, around 90% are singletons. Sequencing was carried out using blood. These receptors originate from a man between 25 and 39 years old in good health. CDR3s include the opening cysteine and the closing phenylalanine or tryptophan. A D gene is named only where the DNA matches it firmly. The size field is filled for only some rows; it gives once, few, many or a size class.

-,TRBV6-6,-,TRBJ2-1,CASSYPPGNEQFF,TGTGCCAGCAGTTACCCCCCAGGGAATGAGCAGTTCTTC
-,TRBV10-3,TRBD1,TRBJ2-1,CAISETGGMSYNEQFF,TGTGCCATCAGTGAGACAGGGGGCATGTCCTACAATGAGCAGTTCTTC
-,TRBV29-1,TRBD1,TRBJ2-7,CSVEDYQGARYEQYF,TGCAGCGTTGAAGACTATCAGGGGGCGCGGTACGAGCAGTACTTC
-,TRBV19,-,TRBJ2-7,CASSIGIASSSYEQYF,TGTGCCAGTAGTATCGGGATAGCGTCGAGCTCCTACGAGCAGTACTTC
-,TRBV9,-,TRBJ2-6,CASSGTWIGANVLTF,TGTGCCAGCAGCGGGACCTGGATAGGGGCCAACGTCCTGACTTTC
-,TRBV15,TRBD2,TRBJ2-3,CATSHFPASGSVDTQYF,TGTGCCACCAGCCACTTCCCGGCTAGCGGGAGTGTAGATACGCAGTATTTT
once,TRBV11-1,-,TRBJ2-3,CASSLGRVTDTQYF,TGTGCCAGCAGCTTAGGGCGAGTCACAGATACGCAGTATTTT
-,TRBV9,-,TRBJ1-4,CASSVVGGGNEKLFF,TGTGCCAGCAGCGTAGTAGGCGGAGGGAATGAAAAACTGTTTTTT
once,TRBV6-1,TRBD2,TRBJ2-5,CASSERGGAGETQYF,TGTGCCAGCAGTGAACGCGGGGGGGCCGGAGAGACCCAGTACTTC
-,TRBV27,-,TRBJ1-2,CASSLGISSGYTF,TGTGCCAGCAGTTTGGGGATAAGCAGTGGCTACACCTTC
-,TRBV6-6,-,TRBJ2-7,CASRFDSRSYEQYF,TGTGCCAGCAGATTCGACAGCCGCTCCTACGAGCAGTACTTC
-,TRBV18,-,TRBJ1-3,CASSPTAKGGNTIYF,TGTGCCAGCTCACCAACTGCGAAGGGTGGAAACACCATATATTTT
-,TRBV24-1,-,TRBJ2-1,CATSETGRPNEQFF,TGTGCCACCAGTGAGACAGGGAGGCCCAATGAGCAGTTCTTC
-,TRBV3-1/TRBV3-2,-,TRBJ2-1,CASSQDWASPGQFF,TGTGCCAGCAGCCAAGATTGGGCCAGCCCTGGGCAGTTCTTC
once,TRBV7-9,-,TRBJ2-4,CASSPTGDASPYF,TGTGCCAGCAGCCCCACCGGGGACGCAAGTCCGTACTTC
once,TRBV5-8,-,TRBJ1-5,CASIPRTDNQPQHF,TGTGCCAGCATCCCTAGGACAGATAATCAGCCCCAGCATTTT
once,TRBV19,-,TRBJ2-1,CASSLGFSYNEQFF,TGTGCCAGTAGTTTGGGTTTCTCCTACAATGAGCAGTTCTTC
-,TRBV6-6,-,TRBJ1-5,CASSEQVGNQPQHF,TGTGCCAGCAGCGAACAGGTCGGGAATCAGCCCCAGCATTTT
-,TRBV7-9,-,TRBJ1-2,CASSLQTAGLGYTF,TGTGCCAGCAGCTTACAGACAGCTGGATTGGGCTACACCTTC
-,TRBV7-9,-,TRBJ1-2,CASSSTGRVGGYTF,TGTGCCAGCAGCTCAACAGGGAGGGTCGGTGGCTACACCTTC
-,TRBV10-3,-,TRBJ1-5,CAIAAYSNQPQHF,TGTGCCATCGCCGCGTATAGCAATCAGCCCCAGCATTTT
-,TRBV3-1/TRBV3-2,-,TRBJ2-3,CASSQVRGGTQYF,TGTGCCAGCAGCCAAGTTAGGGGCGGTACGCAGTATTTT
-,TRBV4-2,-,TRBJ2-7,CASSQMVGHEQYF,TGTGCCAGCAGCCAGATGGTGGGGCACGAGCAGTACTTC
-,TRBV9,-,TRBJ1-4,CASSAVSGFTNEKLFF,TGTGCCAGCAGCGCGGTATCAGGGTTCACTAATGAAAAACTGTTTTTT
-,TRBV6-5,-,TRBJ1-6,CASNRRQGHNSPLHF,TGTGCCAGCAATCGAAGGCAGGGTCATAATTCACCCCTCCACTTT
-,TRBV14,-,TRBJ2-1,CASSQALRRGEQFF,TGTGCCAGCAGCCAAGCTCTGAGGCGGGGTGAGCAGTTCTTC
-,TRBV7-9,-,TRBJ2-5,CASSFAGFETQYF,TGTGCCAGCAGCTTTGCGGGGTTCGAGACCCAGTACTTC
-,TRBV27,TRBD2,TRBJ2-3,CASRGLAGFLDTQYF,TGTGCCAGCAGGGGACTAGCGGGGTTTTTAGATACGCAGTATTTT
-,TRBV19,-,TRBJ2-5,CASSIDETSSEETQYF,TGTGCCAGTAGTATAGATGAGACTTCATCTGAAGAGACCCAGTACTTC
-,TRBV4-2,TRBD1,TRBJ2-7,CASSQDYGTGGDEQYF,TGTGCCAGCAGCCAAGACTACGGGACAGGGGGGGACGAGCAGTACTTC
-,TRBV4-1,TRBD1,TRBJ2-5,CASSQSDRTETQYF,TGCGCCAGCAGCCAATCGGACAGGACGGAGACCCAGTACTTC
-,TRBV6-4,TRBD1,TRBJ1-1,CASSYTGETEAFF,TGTGCCAGCAGTTACACAGGGGAAACTGAAGCTTTCTTT
-,TRBV27,-,TRBJ1-5,CASSVGSGGNQPQHF,TGTGCCAGCAGTGTAGGGTCCGGCGGCAATCAGCCCCAGCATTTT
-,TRBV10-2,-,TRBJ2-4,CASSEWPTLAKNIQYF,TGCGCCAGCAGTGAGTGGCCTACCTTAGCCAAAAACATTCAGTACTTC
-,TRBV5-4,-,TRBJ1-2,CASSADLRSGYTF,TGTGCCAGCAGCGCAGACCTAAGGAGCGGCTACACCTTC
-,TRBV7-9,-,TRBJ2-7,CASSSYSEGLYEQYF,TGTGCCAGCAGCTCGTACTCCGAAGGCCTCTACGAGCAGTACTTC
-,TRBV10-3,-,TRBJ1-1,CAISRDTGQSTEAFF,TGTGCCATCAGTCGGGACACGGGGCAGAGCACTGAAGCTTTCTTT